The clone carrying this T cell receptor beta chain was observed once. CDR1 DFQATT and CDR2 SNEGSKA come from the germline V gene (reference sequence). The V gene lost 2 bases and the J gene lost 5 bases, with 16 bases spanning the gap. The CDR3 sequence is 14 residues long. The source of the sample is a study of blood T cells in healthy people across ages. The use of a sample-barcoded 5' primer and a J-beta primer mix characterized a second PCR of roughly 7 to 11 cycles. Sequencing of every sample gave 3 million or more CDR3-containing paired-end reads. From the 5' RACE reads, TCRdb called clonotypes with MiXCR, one entry per CDR3 protein. The data contain around 1,000,000 distinct CDR3 sequences, around 25% of them singletons. The data also belong to a second study, concerning T cells of mothers and their children.

The TCR originated in a girl aged 2 to 10 in good health. The sample taken for sequencing was blood. This chain links TRBV20-1 with TRBJ2-7; D call uncertain. This CDR3 is CSARPIVRTHEQYF. In DNA form, the CDR3 reads TGCAGTGCTAGACCTATAGTTAGGACCCACGAGCAGTACTTC.